These 26 T cell receptor beta chains came from one sample sequenced in a study of T cells expressing NK-cell markers. After re-calling the 5' RACE reads, TCRdb lists one entry per CDR3 protein, DNA absent. Here the sample table reports about 260,000 distinct CDR3 sequences. The sample consisted of blood T cells: a sorted CD56 or NKG2C T cell subset, CD4+ or CD8+ T cells, or bulk PBMC T cells (not recorded which). The receptor source for this set is a man between 18 and 29 years old in good health.

Here the CDR3 reads CSARETRQYLTNEQFF. V is TRBV20-1 and J is TRBJ2-1; the D gene TCRdb calls, TRBD1, cannot be checked with no DNA. The CDR3 runs to 16 residues. The germline V gene has CDR1 DFQATT and CDR2 SNEGSKA (reference sequence).

The rearrangement uses TRBV5-1 and TRBJ2-5; TCRdb designates TRBD1, a call that cannot be tested without DNA. This CDR3 region has 14 residues. CDR1 and CDR2 from the germline V gene are SGHRS and YFSETQ. CDR3 protein: CASSLTGTGETQYF. Full variable domain (outside the CDR3, taken from reference TRBV5-1 and TRBJ2-5): KAGVTQTPRYLIKTRGQQVTLSCSPISGHRSVSWYQQTPGQGLQFLFEYFSETQRNKGNFPGRFSGRQFSNSRSEMNVSTLELGDSALYLCASSLTGTGETQYFGPGTRLLVL.

The chain recombines TRBV6-5 with TRBJ2-1; TCRdb proposes TRBD1, but this gene call is untestable without DNA. The CDR3 extends over 15 amino acids. CDR1 MNHEY and CDR2 SVGAGI come from the germline V gene. The CDR3 region is CASSYRDPAYNEQFF.

CDR3 protein: CASSLHRVGYTF. V is TRBV12-3 or TRBV12-4 and J is TRBJ1-2; TCRdb calls TRBD1, which cannot be checked without DNA. The CDR3 consists of 12 residues.

The V and J genes are TRBV6-2 or TRBV6-3 and TRBJ2-3; TCRdb returns TRBD1, unconfirmable since there is no DNA. Looked up from germline, CDR1 is MNHEY and CDR2 is SVGEGT. This CDR3 has 18 amino acids. The CDR3 is CASSYGLGQGVNTDTQYF.

The CDR3 here is CATRGQREMNSPLHF. V and J are TRBV19 and TRBJ1-6. The germline V gene encodes CDR1 LNHDA and CDR2 SQIVND (reference sequence). The CDR3 sequence is 15 residues long.

This chain links TRBV6-5 with TRBJ1-5; the D call from TCRdb, TRBD1, cannot be confirmed without DNA. This CDR3 is built from 16 residues. Looked up from germline, CDR1 is MNHEY and CDR2 is SVGAGI. CDR3: CASSYESGQGSQPQHF.

CDR3 in amino acids: CASSSGISYNEQFF. The V and J genes are TRBV12-3 or TRBV12-4 and TRBJ2-1. The CDR3 is made up of 14 amino acids.

V is TRBV12-3 or TRBV12-4 and J is TRBJ2-5; the TCRdb D gene call, TRBD2, has no DNA to confirm it. CDR3 size: 15 residues. The CDR3 region is CASSSAGGGAETQYF.

This chain connects TRBV30 to TRBJ2-1; TCRdb's D call of TRBD1 is untestable without DNA. This CDR3 has 12 residues. Per the germline V gene, CDR1 is GTSNPN and CDR2 is SVGIG (reference sequence). CDR3 sequence reads: CAWSRTVYEQFF.

The V call is TRBV7-2, the J call TRBJ2-1; the D gene TCRdb calls, TRBD1, cannot be checked with no DNA. The CDR3 sequence is 12 residues long. Germline loops: CDR1 SGHTA, CDR2 FQGNSA. The CDR3 protein is CASSQTVNEQFF. Full variable domain (missing parts from reference TRBV7-2 and TRBJ2-1): GAGVSQSPSNKVTEKGKDVELRCDPISGHTALYWYRQSLGQGLEFLIYFQGNSAPDKSGLPSDRFSAERTGGSVSTLTIQRTQQEDSAVYLCASSQTVNEQFFGPGTRLTVL.

V is TRBV12-3 or TRBV12-4 and J is TRBJ1-3. The CDR3 covers 16 residues. CDR3 in amino acids: CASSLRLTVSGNTIYF.

The chain links TRBV20-1 to TRBJ1-1. In germline, CDR1 is DFQATT, CDR2 SNEGSKA (reference sequence). The CDR3 has 17 residues. CDR3 region: CSARPREGRRVNTEAFF.

The chain is built from TRBV6-1 and TRBJ1-1; checking the TCRdb D call of TRBD1 is not possible without DNA. From germline, CDR1 is MNHNS and CDR2 SASEGT. The CDR3 has 14 amino acids. CDR3 sequence: CASFTGAGATEAFF.

This rearrangement joins TRBV6-1 to TRBJ1-5; the D call from TCRdb, TRBD1, cannot be confirmed without DNA. This CDR3 has 15 amino acids. CDR1 MNHNS and CDR2 SASEGT come from the germline V gene. CDR3 loop: CASSPGGVSNQPQHF.

The genes are TRBV5-1 and TRBJ2-5; as DNA is missing, the TRBD1 call by TCRdb cannot be tested. The germline CDR1 and CDR2 sequences are SGHRS and YFSETQ. The CDR3 is 14 residues long. The CDR3 reads CASRDSTGQETQYF. Complete variable domain (other parts from reference TRBV5-1 and TRBJ2-5): KAGVTQTPRYLIKTRGQQVTLSCSPISGHRSVSWYQQTPGQGLQFLFEYFSETQRNKGNFPGRFSGRQFSNSRSEMNVSTLELGDSALYLCASRDSTGQETQYFGPGTRLLVL.

The chain combines TRBV6-1 with TRBJ2-1; TCRdb lists TRBD1, though no DNA is available to test this call. The CDR3 is 16 residues long. Looked up from germline, CDR1 is MNHNS and CDR2 is SASEGT. CDR3 in amino acids: CASSRDRGDGYNEQFF.

The chain links TRBV29-1 to TRBJ2-3. The CDR3 is 14 amino acids. Germline CDR1 reads SQVTM; CDR2 reads ANQGSEA. The CDR3 loop is CSVGHNGRTDTQYF.

This chain links TRBV5-1 with TRBJ2-3; TCRdb's assignment of TRBD1 cannot be checked, as there is no DNA. The germline gives CDR1 SGHRS, CDR2 YFSETQ. The CDR3 has 20 residues. CDR3 region: CASSGGTGSLGTHSTDTQYF.

The rearrangement uses TRBV18 and TRBJ1-4; lacking DNA, the TRBD1 call made by TCRdb goes unchecked. This CDR3 has 16 residues. Germline V gene data show CDR1 as KGHSH and CDR2 as LQKENI. This CDR3 is CASSLRTGLTNEKLFF.

This rearrangement joins TRBV6-2 or TRBV6-3 to TRBJ2-7; TCRdb picks TRBD2, but there is no DNA to check that call. The CDR3 spans 16 residues. The V gene's germline CDR1 is MNHEY and CDR2 SVGEGT. CDR3 region: CASSYRSGSSSYEQYF.

The V gene is TRBV14, the J gene TRBJ2-1; as DNA is missing, the TRBD2 call by TCRdb cannot be tested. Germline V lookup: CDR1 SGHDN, CDR2 FVKESK. CDR3 size: 15 residues. Here the CDR3 reads CASSSIAGVYNEQFF. The complete variable domain, with remaining parts taken from reference TRBV14 and TRBJ2-1, reads EAGVTQFPSHSVIEKGQTVTLRCDPISGHDNLYWYRRVMGKEIKFLLHFVKESKQDESGMPNNRFLAERTGGTYSTLKVQPAELEDSGVYFCASSSIAGVYNEQFFGPGTRLTVL.

The chain joins TRBV20-1 to TRBJ2-3; without DNA, the TCRdb call of TRBD2 cannot be checked. This CDR3 comprises 14 residues. Germline assignment: CDR1 DFQATT and CDR2 SNEGSKA (reference sequence). The CDR3 loop is CSAKASESTDTQYF.

The chain uses TRBV12-3 or TRBV12-4 and TRBJ2-1; TCRdb indicates TRBD2, and absent DNA this call remains unverified. CDR3 length equals 15 residues. The CDR3 loop is CASSLLAAGGNEQFF.

V usage is TRBV12-3 or TRBV12-4 and J usage is TRBJ2-7; TCRdb designates TRBD1, a call that cannot be tested without DNA. The CDR3 runs 13 residues. This CDR3 reads CASSLRGLHEQYF.

This chain connects TRBV6-1 to TRBJ2-2. The CDR3 runs to 17 residues. Germline-derived CDR1 and CDR2 are MNHNS and SASEGT. This CDR3 reads CASSRPRVSANTGELFF.